This T cell receptor (beta chain) emerged from a study of blood T cell repertoires in COVID-19. The sample holds a few counts of this clone. Germline V gene sequence: CDR1 LNHDA, CDR2 SQIVND (reference sequence). CDR3 length: 15 amino acids. V trimming: 6 bases; J trimming: 3 bases; junction bases outside the gene matches: 10. Repertoires were generated with immunoSEQ multiplex PCR, while TCRdb's copy carries only in-frame clones and drops some. Seen here are some 340,000 clones, roughly 87% observed once, and the top ten hold 5.1%. The chain is built from TRBV19 and TRBJ1-1, with 7 bases lining up with TRBD1. The source material was PBMCs or T cells enriched from blood (not recorded which). The receptor comes from a woman between 45 and 65 years old who had recovered from COVID-19. The CDR3, as DNA: TGTGCCAGTAGCCCCGGGAGGGGGCTGGACACTGAAGCTTTCTTT. Amino acid sequence: CASSPGRGLDTEAFF.